The 24 T cell receptor beta chains below come from one sample, sequenced in a study of T-cell memory formation after mild COVID-19. Via MiXCR, TCRdb re-called the 5' RACE reads, giving one row per CDR3 protein. The sample lists about 210,000 distinct CDR3 sequences, roughly a tenth occurring once. The sample taken for sequencing was PBMCs or a T cell subset sorted from them (not recorded which). Source of these receptors: a man aged 18 to 35 who had mild COVID-19 (a few samples of this study predate the infection). Cell type and time point are not known.

The chain carries TRBV12-3 or TRBV12-4 and TRBJ2-5; possibly TRBD1 or TRBD2 for D (5 bases each). The CDR3 consists of 12 residues. Trimming left V 4 bases short and J 5 bases short, with 8 bases between. Here the CDR3 DNA reads TGTGCCAGCAGTTCGGGGCTGGAGACCCAGTACTTC. Its translation: CASSSGLETQYF.

This clonotype was found a few times. The CDR3 here is CASSRGPREQYV. CDR3 coding DNA: TGTGCCAGCAGCAGGGGGCCGAGGGAGCAGTACGTC. This chain connects TRBV2 to TRBJ2-7; 8 bases fit TRBD1. The CDR3 spans 12 residues. Germline V CDR1 and CDR2: SNHLY, FYNNEI. Trimming at V came to 6 bases and at J to 7 bases, leaving 5 bases not matched to a gene.

This clonotype was seen a few times. CDR3 DNA sequence: TGCAGTGCCCTGGACAGCCTTAATGAAAAACTGTTTTTT. It yields the protein CSALDSLNEKLFF. V and J are TRBV20-1 and TRBJ1-4; D perhaps matches TRBD1 (6 bases). The CDR3 extends over 13 amino acids. V was cut by 6 bases and J by 4 bases, with 12 bases left in between. Germline V CDR1 and CDR2: DFQATT, SNEGSKA (reference sequence).

J is TRBJ1-2 and V is TRBV5-1; 12 nucleotides match TRBD1. CDR1 and CDR2 from the germline V gene are SGHRS and YFSETQ. CDR3 length equals 17 residues. V shed 4 bases and J 3 bases; nucleotides not matched to a gene: 10. CDR3 nucleotides: TGCGCCAGCAGCACAACCGGGACAGGGGGCGGCCACTATGGCTACACCTTC. Protein sequence: CASSTTGTGGGHYGYTF.

With respect to this clonotype: A read error may produce the germline difference seen at one junction end. The chain carries TRBV6-4 and TRBJ2-7; D might be TRBD2 (5 bases). Germline V gene data show CDR1 as MRHNA and CDR2 as SNTAGT. This CDR3 is 14 amino acids long. This chain's CDR3 is CASSAGSGSFEQYF. The DNA of the CDR3 is TGTGCCAGCAGTGCAGGATCGGGATCCTTCGAGCAGTACTTC.

This clonotype showed up just a few times. The V and J genes are TRBV12-3 or TRBV12-4 and TRBJ2-5; D gene unclear. The CDR3 runs to 13 residues. V was trimmed by 6 bases and J by 4 bases, leaving 12 bases between them. The CDR3 here is CASSPWGRETQYF. As DNA, the CDR3 is TGTGCCAGCAGCCCCTGGGGTCGAGAGACCCAGTACTTC.

The rearrangement uses TRBV27 and TRBJ1-4; D not certain. The CDR3 has 15 residues. Trimming left V 4 bases short and J 8 bases short, with 17 bases between. In germline, CDR1 is MNHEY, CDR2 SMNVEV (reference sequence). For the CDR3, the DNA is TGTGCCAGCAGTTCCGGAGCCGCCGCTGGAGAAAAACTGTTTTTT. Protein: CASSSGAAAGEKLFF.

The chain has TRBV4-3 and TRBJ2-7; TRBD1 or TRBD2 may be the D gene (5 bases each). Trimming took 0 bases from V and 6 from J, leaving 9 bases between them. The CDR3 consists of 13 residues. The germline V gene has CDR1 LGHNA and CDR2 YSLEER. In DNA form, the CDR3 reads TGCGCCAGCAGCCAAGATACGGGGACCGAGCAGTACGTC. Amino acid sequence: CASSQDTGTEQYV.

This clonotype was detected a few times. The gene calls are TRBV7-9 and TRBJ2-7, with D possibly matching TRBD2 (5 bases). This CDR3 contains 13 residues. V was pared by 3 bases and J by 6 bases, with 12 bases between. The germline V gene encodes CDR1 SEHNR and CDR2 FQNEAQ (reference sequence). CDR3 bases: TGTGCCAGCAGCTTGACGCCGGGGAGCGAGCAGTACTTC. The encoded protein is CASSLTPGSEQYF.

This clonotype was counted a few times. V is TRBV7-2 and J is TRBJ1-2, with D perhaps matching TRBD1 (5 bases). The CDR3 is 14 residues long. V was shortened by 7 bases and J by 3 bases, with 15 bases between the two germline ends. CDR1 is SGHTA and CDR2 is FQGNSA in the germline V gene. The CDR3 nucleotides are TGTGCCAGCACTTCGGCCCCGGGGGACTATGGCTACACCTTC. Its translation is CASTSAPGDYGYTF.

This clonotype has only a few counts. The chain combines TRBV5-4 with TRBJ2-7, with D unclear. CDR3 length equals 15 residues. Germline CDR1 is SGHNT and CDR2 is YYREEE (reference sequence). Trimming left V 0 bases short and J 1 base short, with 11 bases between. The CDR3 nucleotides are TGTGCCAGCAGCTTGGATGCTGCCGGGTCCTACGAGCAGTACTTC. Protein: CASSLDAAGSYEQYF.

The chain recombines TRBV5-1 with TRBJ2-7; 8 bases map to TRBD1. Germline-derived CDR1 and CDR2 are SGHRS and YFSETQ. The CDR3 is made up of 15 amino acids. V gave up 5 bases and J gave up 4 bases; unmatched junction bases: 11. The CDR3 DNA sequence: TGCGCCAGCAGTTGGGACAGGATCCTAATTTACGAGCAGTACTTC. Its protein is CASSWDRILIYEQYF.

The chain combines TRBV7-3 with TRBJ2-7; perhaps TRBD2 as D (6 bases). Germline V CDR1 and CDR2: SGHTA, FQGTGA. CDR3 length: 13 amino acids. Deletions cut 2 bases from V and 7 bases from J, with 12 bases between. In DNA form, the CDR3 reads TGTGCCAGCAGCTTACGGAGGGGTGGGGAGCAGTACTTC. Its protein product is CASSLRRGGEQYF.

This clonotype was found many times. The rearrangement uses TRBV5-1 and TRBJ2-2, with D possibly TRBD2 on 6 matching bases. Germline lookup yields CDR1 SGHRS and CDR2 YFSETQ. V gave up 5 bases and J gave up 4 bases, with 12 bases separating them. This CDR3 comprises 14 residues. The CDR3 bases are TGCGCCAGCAGGACCGGGACTCTCACCGGGGAGCTGTTTTTT. Protein: CASRTGTLTGELFF.

This clonotype was observed a handful of times. The chain recombines TRBV6-5 with TRBJ2-1; 12 nucleotides match TRBD2. Germline V gene lookup returns CDR1 MNHEY and CDR2 SVGAGI. With V trimmed by 4 bases and J by 6 bases, 10 bases remained unmatched. There are 17 residues in the CDR3. CDR3 coding DNA: TGTGCCAGCAGTTCGCTTTTGTGGACTAGCGGGGCCAATGAGCAGTTCTTC. Translation: CASSSLLWTSGANEQFF.

In its sample, this clonotype was seen a few times. J is TRBJ2-7 and V is TRBV7-9; TRBD1 agrees at 9 bases. The CDR3 is made up of 11 amino acids. V gave up 4 bases and J gave up 12 bases; unmatched junction bases: 4. Germline V gene lookup returns CDR1 SEHNR and CDR2 FQNEAQ (reference sequence). The chain's CDR3 is CASSSGQGPYV. The CDR3 DNA is TGTGCCAGCAGCTCTGGACAGGGGCCGTACGTC.

This clonotype turned up a few times. This chain connects TRBV20-1 to TRBJ2-3; D is uncertain. The CDR3 length is 13 residues. The germline gives CDR1 DFQATT, CDR2 SNEGSKA (reference sequence). The V gene lost 1 base and the J gene lost 1 base, with 6 bases spanning the gap. DNA for the CDR3: TGCAGTGCTAGAGTGAGTGGCACAGATACGCAGTATTTT. Translation: CSARVSGTDTQYF.

This clonotype has at least ten counts. V and J are TRBV18 and TRBJ2-3, with 11 bases fitting TRBD1. V was clipped by 3 bases and J by 1 base; unmatched bases: 9. Germline CDR1 reads KGHSH; CDR2 reads LQKENI. CDR3 length: 18 amino acids. CDR3: CASSPGTGGEGRTDTQYF. CDR3 sequence (DNA): TGTGCCAGCTCACCCGGGACAGGGGGAGAGGGTCGCACAGATACGCAGTATTTT.

This clonotype was observed a few times. V and J are TRBV5-4 and TRBJ2-2; a possible D gene is TRBD2 (7 bases). Germline assignment: CDR1 SGHNT and CDR2 YYREEE (reference sequence). This CDR3 region has 16 residues. Trimming shortened V by 3 bases and J by 2 bases, and 14 bases separated the two germline ends. Written as DNA, the CDR3 is TGTGCCAGCAGCTCCGGGCGGGGGACAAACACCGGGGAGCTGTTTTTT. It yields the protein CASSSGRGTNTGELFF.

This clonotype was found many times. The chain has TRBV7-9 and TRBJ2-5, with D tentatively TRBD2 (5 bases). V was pared by 4 bases and J by 7 bases, with 10 bases between. CDR1 and CDR2 (germline): SEHNR, FQNEAQ (reference sequence). The CDR3 runs 12 residues. CDR3 nucleotide sequence: TGTGCCAGCAGCTCGCGGACTGTGACCCAGTACTTC. This translates into CASSSRTVTQYF.

CDR3 region: CATSEPGTGRDGELFF. CDR3 bases: TGTGCCACCAGTGAGCCCGGGACAGGGCGGGACGGGGAGCTGTTTTTT. This chain uses TRBV24-1 with TRBJ2-2; 9 bases agree with TRBD1. Germline V CDR1 and CDR2: KGHDR, SFDVKD. This CDR3 is built from 16 residues. Unmatched junction bases numbered 9, after V lost 4 bases and J lost 7 bases.

This chain connects TRBV12-3 or TRBV12-4 to TRBJ1-1; possibly TRBD1 for D (5 bases). CDR3 length: 16 residues. The germline V and J ends were trimmed by 2 bases and 1 base, with 14 bases remaining between them. CDR3 in DNA: TGTGCCAGCAGTTTATGGGCAGGGCCCGGGAACACTGAAGCTTTCTTT. Protein product: CASSLWAGPGNTEAFF.

J is TRBJ2-7 and V is TRBV20-1; D possibly corresponds to TRBD1 (5 bases). V lost 0 bases, J lost 6 bases, and 12 bases lay in between. This CDR3 has 13 amino acids. From germline, CDR1 is DFQATT and CDR2 SNEGSKA (reference sequence). The DNA of the CDR3 is TGCAGTGCTAGAGATCCCCAGGGAATCGAGCAGTACTTC. Its protein product is CSARDPQGIEQYF.

In its sample, this clonotype was seen a few times. V gene TRBV7-2 combines with J gene TRBJ2-3; D remains ambiguous. The germline V gene encodes CDR1 SGHTA and CDR2 FQGNSA. CDR3 size: 12 residues. V was shortened by 7 bases and J by 2 bases, with 7 bases between the two germline ends. CDR3: CASTRITDTQYF. The CDR3 DNA follows: TGTGCCAGCACAAGGATCACAGATACGCAGTATTTT.